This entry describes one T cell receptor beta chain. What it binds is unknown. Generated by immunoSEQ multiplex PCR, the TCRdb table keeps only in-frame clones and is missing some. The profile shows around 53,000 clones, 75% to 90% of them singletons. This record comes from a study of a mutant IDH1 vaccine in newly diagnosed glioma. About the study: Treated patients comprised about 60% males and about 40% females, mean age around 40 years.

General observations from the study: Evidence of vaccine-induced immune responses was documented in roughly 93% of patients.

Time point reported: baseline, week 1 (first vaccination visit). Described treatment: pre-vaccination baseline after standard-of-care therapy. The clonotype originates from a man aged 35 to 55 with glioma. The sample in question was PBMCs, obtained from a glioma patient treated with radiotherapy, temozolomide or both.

CDR3 amino acids: CASSSSQAGVRLNEQFF. In DNA, the CDR3 is TGTGCCAGCAGTTCCTCCCAAGCGGGGGTCCGACTGAATGAGCAGTTCTTC. V and J are TRBV7-9 and TRBJ2-1; TRBD2 aligns across 8 bases. This CDR3 has 17 amino acids. Germline V lookup: CDR1 SEHNR, CDR2 FQNEAQ (reference sequence). V shed 6 bases and J 7 bases; nucleotides not matched to a gene: 17.